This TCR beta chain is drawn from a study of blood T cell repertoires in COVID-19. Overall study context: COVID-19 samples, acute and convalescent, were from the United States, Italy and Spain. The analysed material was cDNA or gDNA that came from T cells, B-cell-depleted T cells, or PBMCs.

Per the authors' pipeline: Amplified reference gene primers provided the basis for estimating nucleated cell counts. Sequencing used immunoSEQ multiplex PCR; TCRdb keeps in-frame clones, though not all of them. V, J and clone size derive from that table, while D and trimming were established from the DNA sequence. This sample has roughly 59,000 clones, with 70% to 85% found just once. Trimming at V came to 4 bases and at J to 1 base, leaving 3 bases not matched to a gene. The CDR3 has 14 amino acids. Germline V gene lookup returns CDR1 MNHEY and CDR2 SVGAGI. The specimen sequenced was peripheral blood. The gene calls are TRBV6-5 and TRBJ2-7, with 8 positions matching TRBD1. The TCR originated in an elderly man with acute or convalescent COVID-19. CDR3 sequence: CASSSGQVSYEQYF. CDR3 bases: TGTGCCAGCAGTTCGGGACAGGTTTCCTACGAGCAGTACTTC.